Shown below are 27 T cell receptor beta chains from a single sample sequenced in a study of regulatory T cells in long-lasting Graves disease. Time point defined: newly diagnosed GD, antithyroid drugs for less than 3 months. PBMC-extracted RNA yielded the TCR library. To make TCR beta libraries, researchers used iRepertoire HTBI primers and Arm-PCR of CDR3 regions. TCRdb fed the multiplex PCR reads into MiXCR, producing one record per CDR3 protein. The sample includes 300,000 to 400,000 distinct CDR3 sequences, roughly 16% of them seen just once. Sequences were derived from peripheral blood mononuclear cells (PBMCs), sampled at new diagnosis, from a patient treated with antithyroid drugs. These receptor sequences come from a female donor with Graves disease.

In this sample, this clonotype turned up many times. The chain joins TRBV12-3 or TRBV12-4 to TRBJ1-2; no reliable D call. Deletions cut 6 bases from V and 9 bases from J, with 11 bases between. CDR3 length: 11 residues. CDR3 DNA sequence: TGTGCCAGCAGCCGTCGGGGAAGCTACACCTTC. It yields the protein CASSRRGSYTF.

This clonotype was counted ten times or more. This chain links TRBV27 with TRBJ1-5; D may be TRBD1 (6 bases). V lost 6 bases to trimming and J lost 3 bases, with 12 bases between them. The CDR3 has 14 residues. The germline V gene has CDR1 MNHEY and CDR2 SMNVEV (reference sequence). Written as DNA, the CDR3 is TGTGCCAGCAGGCTACAGGGTACCAATCAGCCCCAGCATTTT. As protein: CASRLQGTNQPQHF.

This clonotype was seen many times. J is TRBJ1-5 and V is TRBV19, with D unresolved. Trimming stripped 1 base from V and 0 bases from J, with 10 bases between. CDR1 and CDR2 (germline): LNHDA, SQIVND (reference sequence). This CDR3 comprises 16 residues. The CDR3 loop is CASSIVGTVSNQPQHF. CDR3 sequence (DNA): TGTGCCAGTAGTATAGTCGGCACAGTTAGCAATCAGCCCCAGCATTTT.

This clonotype showed up many times. The V gene is TRBV7-9, the J gene TRBJ2-7; TRBD2 agrees at 7 bases. From germline, CDR1 is SEHNR and CDR2 FQNEAQ (reference sequence). The CDR3 extends over 15 amino acids. V lost 1 base and J lost 3; bases outside the gene matches: 6. The CDR3 DNA reads TGTGCCAGCAGCTTAGGTGGGACTACTGTCTACGAGCAGTACTTC. It specifies CASSLGGTTVYEQYF. Supplemented by reference TRBV7-9 and TRBJ2-7, the full variable domain reads DTGVSQNPRHKITKRGQNVTFRCDPISEHNRLYWYRQTLGQGPEFLTYFQNEAQLEKSRLLSDRFSAERPKGSFSTLEIQRTEQGDSAMYLCASSLGGTTVYEQYFGPGTRLTVT.

This clonotype was found a few times. V gene TRBV6-2 or TRBV6-3 combines with J gene TRBJ2-6; TRBD1 matches 9 bases. The CDR3 spans 18 residues. Germline trimming cut 6 bases from V and 0 bases from J; bases unmatched to any gene: 9. CDR1 is MNHEY, CDR2 SVGEGT, per germline. The CDR3, as DNA: TGTGCCAGCAGCTCGCTTGGACAGGGGTTCTCTGGGGCCAACGTCCTGACTTTC. It specifies CASSSLGQGFSGANVLTF.

This clonotype was counted ten times or more. The chain uses TRBV7-2 and TRBJ2-7; 7 positions agree with TRBD1. Losses at the gene ends were 4 bases for V and 4 bases for J; bases not matched to a gene: 4. CDR1 and CDR2 (germline): SGHTA, FQGNSA. This CDR3 region has 13 residues. The CDR3 coding sequence is TGTGCCAGCAGCTCCCCACAGGGGTACGAGCAGTACTTC. Amino acid sequence: CASSSPQGYEQYF. Full variable domain (outside the CDR3, taken from reference TRBV7-2 and TRBJ2-7): GAGVSQSPSNKVTEKGKDVELRCDPISGHTALYWYRQSLGQGLEFLIYFQGNSAPDKSGLPSDRFSAERTGGSVSTLTIQRTQQEDSAVYLCASSSPQGYEQYFGPGTRLTVT.

V is TRBV5-1 and J is TRBJ2-7; D is unresolved. This CDR3 region has 14 residues. Looked up from germline, CDR1 is SGHRS and CDR2 is YFSETQ. Trimming took 0 bases from V and 10 from J, leaving 17 bases between them. The CDR3 nucleotides are TGCGCCAGCAGCTTGGGACGGTTCACCTTTCGACAGTACTTC. It translates to CASSLGRFTFRQYF.

A note on this clonotype: A far bigger clonotype differs at one base, so this is likely a read error. This rearrangement joins TRBV2 to TRBJ1-2, with 8 bases lining up with TRBD1. CDR1 is SNHLY, CDR2 FYNNEI, per germline. The CDR3 is 16 residues long. The CDR3 region is CTSSPPTTGANYGYTF. The CDR3 nucleotides read TGTACCAGCAGCCCTCCCACGACAGGGGCTAACTATGGCTACACCTTC.

This clonotype occurred a few times. J is TRBJ1-1 and V is TRBV18; D is perhaps TRBD1 (6 bases). CDR3 length: 14 residues. The V gene's germline CDR1 is KGHSH and CDR2 LQKENI. V was cut by 4 bases and J by 3 bases, with 12 bases left in between. Here the CDR3 DNA reads TGTGCCAGCTCACATCAGGGGTACGACACTGAAGCTTTCTTT. This gives the protein CASSHQGYDTEAFF.

This clonotype was seen ten or more times. V gene TRBV3-1 combines with J gene TRBJ1-4; D may be TRBD1 (5 bases). This CDR3 has 15 amino acids. From germline, CDR1 is LGHDT and CDR2 YNNKEL (reference sequence). Trimming stripped 0 bases from V and 12 bases from J, with 17 bases between. The CDR3 loop reads CASSQDPGSRDQLFF. The CDR3 coding sequence is TGTGCCAGCAGCCAAGATCCAGGCAGCCGGGACCAACTGTTTTTT.

This clonotype has a count of ten or more. The V call is TRBV5-6, the J call TRBJ2-5, with 7 bases identical to TRBD2. The J segment lost 0 bases and the V segment lost 1 base, leaving 3 bases of the junction unmatched. This CDR3 contains 15 residues. The germline V gene has CDR1 SGHDT and CDR2 YYEEEE. CDR3 coding DNA: TGTGCCAGCAGCTTGACGCGGGGGTACCAAGAGACCCAGTACTTC. Protein: CASSLTRGYQETQYF.

The V gene is TRBV7-3, the J gene TRBJ1-1, with D maybe TRBD1 (5 bases). Germline V CDR1 and CDR2: SGHTA, FQGTGA. This CDR3 is 14 amino acids long. With 0 bases removed from V and 6 bases from J, the gap between germline ends came to 11 bases. The CDR3 sequence: CASSLTGASAEAFF. Written as DNA, the CDR3 is TGTGCCAGCAGCTTAACAGGGGCGAGCGCTGAAGCTTTCTTT.

Regarding this clonotype: This likely comes from a read error, as the CDR3 has no conserved phenylalanine or tryptophan at its end. The CDR3 spells CASSLVRSPSRRGTEAFL. CDR3 DNA: TGCGCCAGCAGCTTAGTTCGGAGTCCGAGTAGGCGAGGGACTGAAGCTTTCCTT. The V call is TRBV11-2, the J call TRBJ1-1; no firm D call. The germline CDR1 and CDR2 sequences are SGHAT and FQNNGV. CDR3 length equals 18 residues.

The V gene is TRBV2, the J gene TRBJ1-4; D gene uncertain. The CDR3 runs to 14 residues. Germline V CDR1 and CDR2: SNHLY, FYNNEI. V was clipped by 3 bases and J by 4 bases, with 9 bases between them. CDR3 amino acids: CASSDAGFNEKLFF. The CDR3 DNA reads as TGTGCCAGCAGTGACGCGGGGTTTAATGAAAAACTGTTTTTT. Full variable domain (remainder filled in from reference TRBV2 and TRBJ1-4): EPEVTQTPSHQVTQMGQEVILRCVPISNHLYFYWYRQILGQKVEFLVSFYNNEISEKSEIFDDQFSVERPDGSNFTLKIRSTKLEDSAMYFCASSDAGFNEKLFFGSGTQLSVL.

This clonotype has ten or more counts. V and J are TRBV5-1 and TRBJ2-1; 8 nucleotides agree with TRBD1. J lost 4 bases, V lost 5 bases, and 11 bases had no gene match. CDR3 size: 16 residues. Germline CDR1 is SGHRS and CDR2 is YFSETQ. CDR3 residues: CASRETTGVLYNEQFF. CDR3 coding DNA: TGCGCCAGCAGGGAAACGACAGGGGTGCTATACAATGAGCAGTTCTTC.

This clonotype came up many times. V and J are TRBV9 and TRBJ2-7; 8 bases agree with TRBD1. After removal of 2 bases from V and 5 bases from J, the junction contained 9 bases not matched to a gene. The CDR3 loop spans 15 amino acids. The germline CDR1 and CDR2 sequences are SGDLS and YYNGEE. This CDR3 reads CASSVSTGDPHEQYF. Written as DNA, the CDR3 is TGTGCCAGCAGCGTTTCGACAGGGGATCCCCACGAGCAGTACTTC.

The chain combines TRBV5-1 with TRBJ2-7; the D gene could be TRBD1 or TRBD2 (5 bases each). The CDR3 extends over 15 amino acids. Trimming took 5 bases from V and 4 from J, leaving 19 bases between them. Germline CDR1 SGHRS, CDR2 YFSETQ. This CDR3 reads CASREDPRDGYEQYF. CDR3 sequence (DNA): TGCGCCAGCAGGGAAGACCCTCGGGACGGGTACGAGCAGTACTTC.

This clonotype has a handful of counts. V is TRBV6-2 or TRBV6-3 and J is TRBJ2-5; tentatively, D is TRBD1 (5 bases). The CDR3 consists of 14 residues. V gave up 7 bases and J gave up 2 bases, with 14 bases separating them. Germline values: CDR1 MNHEY, CDR2 SVGEGT. Here the CDR3 reads CASTVIGDQETQYF. In nucleotides, the CDR3 is TGTGCCAGCACAGTTATAGGGGATCAAGAGACCCAGTACTTC.

This rearrangement joins TRBV4-1 to TRBJ1-2; D may be TRBD1 (5 bases). The CDR3 is 17 residues long. CDR1 is MGHRA, CDR2 YSYEKL, per germline. Trimming cost V 3 bases and J 5 bases, with 22 bases left between them. The CDR3 DNA sequence: TGCGCCAGCAGCCACTCCGGTCGGGGGACTTTCGGGTATGGCTACACCTTC. This sequence encodes CASSHSGRGTFGYGYTF.

This clonotype was detected ten times or more. The V call is TRBV20-1, the J call TRBJ2-7, with D possibly TRBD1 on 6 matching bases. In germline, CDR1 is DFQATT, CDR2 SNEGSKA (reference sequence). V dropped 5 bases and J dropped 2 bases, with 13 bases sitting between them. The CDR3 runs 13 residues. The CDR3 coding sequence is TGCAGTGCTGATAGAGGGGGAGCCTACGAGCAGTACTTC. It specifies CSADRGGAYEQYF.

Concerning this clonotype: This likely stems from a read error, as it lies one base from a far larger clone. This chain uses TRBV7-2 with TRBJ2-3, with 8 positions matching TRBD2. The CDR3 contains 17 residues. Germline loops: CDR1 SGHTA, CDR2 FQGNSA. CDR3 amino acids: CACSPAVAGGITDTQYF. CDR3 DNA: TGTGCCTGCAGTCCCGCGGTGGCGGGGGGTATCACAGATACGCAGTATTTT.

This clonotype was seen repeatedly, ten times or more. The chain recombines TRBV4-3 with TRBJ2-7; D remains ambiguous. Between the trimmed V and J ends, which lost 1 base and 3 bases, there was a span of 13 bases. This CDR3 is built from 15 residues. Germline CDR1 LGHNA, CDR2 YSLEER. DNA for the CDR3: TGCGCCAGCAGCCAAGGGGCGCCGAGCAACTACGAGCAGTACTTC. It yields the protein CASSQGAPSNYEQYF.

This clonotype was picked up many times. The genes are TRBV15 and TRBJ2-2, with a weak D call TRBD1 (5 bases). This CDR3 is 20 amino acids long. Germline assignment: CDR1 LNHNV and CDR2 YYDKDF (reference sequence). The V end was cut by 0 bases, the J end by 4 bases, with 24 bases between. The chain's CDR3 is CATSRENFWAAGLPTGELFF. Here the CDR3 DNA reads TGTGCCACCAGCAGAGAGAATTTTTGGGCGGCAGGGCTCCCCACCGGGGAGCTGTTTTTT.

The chain recombines TRBV29-1 with TRBJ1-1; TRBD1 matches 7 bases. The CDR3 consists of 15 residues. V shed 6 bases, J shed 5 bases, and the junction held 15 bases outside the gene matches. Germline assignment: CDR1 SQVTM and CDR2 ANQGSEA. CDR3 sequence reads: CSVKRDSFSGTEAFF. Here the CDR3 DNA reads TGCAGCGTGAAGCGGGACAGCTTTTCGGGGACTGAAGCTTTCTTT.

At least ten counts were recorded for this clonotype. This chain links TRBV11-2 with TRBJ2-2; D perhaps matches TRBD2 (6 bases). Trimming pared 5 bases from V and 2 bases from J, leaving 12 bases between. The CDR3 contains 15 residues. The germline CDR1 and CDR2 sequences are SGHAT and FQNNGV. The CDR3 loop is CASSLGTFNTGELFF. CDR3 sequence (DNA): TGTGCCAGCAGCCTCGGGACTTTTAACACCGGGGAGCTGTTTTTT.

This clonotype has at least ten counts. The chain has TRBV24-1 and TRBJ1-4; 10 bases map to TRBD1. This CDR3 is 13 amino acids long. Unmatched junction bases numbered 7, after V lost 11 bases and J lost 8 bases. The germline CDR1 and CDR2 sequences are KGHDR and SFDVKD. The CDR3 reads CAKRQGAAEKLFF. DNA for the CDR3: TGTGCCAAGAGACAGGGGGCAGCCGAAAAACTGTTTTTT.

This clonotype occurred many times. The rearrangement links TRBV28 to TRBJ2-1; 11 bases are shared with TRBD2. Germline V CDR1 and CDR2: MDHEN, SYDVKM. CDR3 length: 17 residues. V lost 5 bases, J lost 5 bases, and 11 bases stayed unmatched. The CDR3 bases are TGTGCCAGCAGTGCCCCGGGACTAGCGGCGAGGGACAATGAGCAGTTCTTC. Its translation is CASSAPGLAARDNEQFF.